This T cell receptor (beta chain) came from a study of blood T cell repertoires in COVID-19. Turning to the study itself: Acute and convalescent COVID-19 samples came from the United States, Italy and Spain. The analysed material was cDNA or gDNA that came from T cells, B-cell-depleted T cells, or PBMCs.

Seattle's cohort entered during active infection and was followed longitudinally. Original analysis: Researchers report that nucleated cell counts were estimated from reference gene primer amplification. TCRdb's table, derived via immunoSEQ multiplex PCR, lists solely in-frame clones and lacks some. V, J and clone size were drawn from that table, and D and trimming were deduced from the DNA. This sample carries roughly 340,000 clones, 75% to 90% of them seen once, and the ten largest clones take under 6.5%. The sequenced sample was peripheral blood. The source is a woman aged 45-59 years with COVID-19, enrolled during active disease.

CDR3: CASSLGQGETEAFF. Here the CDR3 DNA reads TGTGCCAGCAGTTTGGGACAGGGAGAAACTGAAGCTTTCTTT. The rearrangement uses TRBV6-6 and TRBJ1-1, with 9 bases aligning to TRBD1. CDR3 length: 14 residues. After removal of 4 bases from V and 5 bases from J, the junction contained 5 bases not matched to a gene. Germline assignment: CDR1 MNHNY and CDR2 SVGAGI (reference sequence).